Listed below are T cell receptor beta chains from one sample, sequenced in a study of blood T cell repertoires in COVID-19. Assay used: immunoSEQ multiplex PCR; TCRdb lists only in-frame clones, some missing. In the table there are some 460,000 clones, 87% of which are singletons. Sequencing used PBMCs or T cells enriched from blood (not recorded which). The receptors shown here come from a woman younger than 35 with acute COVID-19. The CDR3 runs from the conserved cysteine through the conserved F or W. The order of the fields is CDR3 DNA, CDR3 protein, V gene, J gene, D gene, clone size. D genes are given only for firm matches. Size tells how often a clone was seen (once, few, many) or the class of an expanded clone, and some rows leave it out.

TGTGCCAGCAGCGTAGACCCAGGGGTAGGGTATGGCTACACCTTC,CASSVDPGVGYGYTF,TRBV9,TRBJ1-2,-,-
TGTGCCAGCAGTCCGCAACAGGGTGGCGATTCACCCCTCCACTTT,CASSPQQGGDSPLHF,TRBV7-2,TRBJ1-6,-,-
TGTGCCAGCAGTTCGGAGGATACGCAGTATTTT,CASSSEDTQYF,TRBV6-5,TRBJ2-3,-,-
TGTGCCAGTAGTATAACTTCGGGGAGGTGGGACTATGGCTACACCTTC,CASSITSGRWDYGYTF,TRBV19,TRBJ1-2,-,-
TGTGCCAGCAGCTTGGGACTCATAAAGTATTTT,CASSLGLIKYF,TRBV7-2,TRBJ2-3,-,-
TGTGCCAGCAGCTTAGGAGCCCAATCCTACGAGCAGTACTTC,CASSLGAQSYEQYF,TRBV7-8,TRBJ2-7,-,-
TGTGCCAGCAGCGTCAGGGGGACTAGGTCTAGCACAGATACGCAGTATTTT,CASSVRGTRSSTDTQYF,TRBV9,TRBJ2-3,-,-
TGTGCCAGCAGTGAAGCGTGGAGGCGTGAAGCTTTCTTT,CASSEAWRREAFF,TRBV6-1,TRBJ1-1,-,-
TGTGCCAGCACCATAATACAGGGGAACACTGAAGCTTTCTTT,CASTIIQGNTEAFF,TRBV6-5,TRBJ1-1,-,-
TGTGCCAGCAGTGGGCAGGCTTACACCGGGGAGCTGTTTTTT,CASSGQAYTGELFF,TRBV2,TRBJ2-2,-,few
TGTGCCAGCAGTTTCCCGGACAGGGCTGGCTACACCTTC,CASSFPDRAGYTF,TRBV12-3/TRBV12-4,TRBJ1-2,TRBD1,-
TGTGCCACCAAGGAAGGGGGTGATGAAAAACTGTTTTTT,CATKEGGDEKLFF,TRBV19,TRBJ1-4,-,-
TGTGCCAGCAGCTTCTGGGGCGAAGTGGGAAACACCATATATTTT,CASSFWGEVGNTIYF,TRBV9,TRBJ1-3,-,-
TGTGCCAGCAGCCGGGGACAGGGGACCCAAGAGACCCAGTACTTC,CASSRGQGTQETQYF,TRBV7-9,TRBJ2-5,TRBD1,-